A selection of T cell receptor beta chains follows, all from one sample in a study of beta chain features in type 1 diabetes. This table comes from immunoSEQ multiplex PCR, and its TCRdb copy is limited to in-frame clones, with some not included. This table has fewer than 250,000 clones, over 8.5% appearing once. What was sequenced was naive CD4+ T cells from blood. The receptors were gathered from a woman aged 18-30 years in good health. CDR3s leave out the opening cysteine and the closing phenylalanine or tryptophan.

J gene,V gene,CDR3 length,CDR3 protein
TRBJ2-3,TRBV30,14,AWSGGRREYGDTQY
TRBJ1-4,TRBV2,12,ASSNPVSGEKLF
TRBJ2-1,TRBV12-5,14,ASGLVSGRTYNEQF
TRBJ1-1,TRBV29-1,13,SASKGQGTLTEAF
TRBJ1-1,TRBV7-9,12,ASSPGQGAPEAF
TRBJ2-7,TRBV6-1,12,ASSRGHREYEQY
TRBJ2-1,TRBV7-9,12,ASSPGLAAGEQF
TRBJ2-1,TRBV5-6,13,ASSFPSGSYNEQF
TRBJ2-7,TRBV14,14,ASSQPPGTALYEQY
TRBJ1-1,TRBV2,11,ASSESRVNEAF
TRBJ2-5,TRBV7-6,14,ASSLGVGANVETQY
TRBJ1-1,TRBV27,12,ASSFRQPNTEAF
TRBJ2-3,TRBV7-2,13,ASSLSGSWADTQY
TRBJ1-2,TRBV7-9,15,ASSSAGTAHLNYGYT
TRBJ2-7,TRBV6-5,13,ASSRTSGRTYEQY
TRBJ2-5,TRBV5-4,13,ASSPAGQGRETQY
TRBJ1-2,TRBV25-1,14,ASSDSTGGDLYGYT
TRBJ1-2,TRBV15,13,ATSPRDRGNYGYT
TRBJ2-7,TRBV19,13,ASSITGTGTYEQY
TRBJ1-2,TRBV19,10,ASRDRVYGYT
TRBJ2-7,TRBV5-1,13,ASSLGLADTYEQY
TRBJ2-2,TRBV5-1,13,ASSLASGNTGELF
TRBJ2-2,TRBV2,12,ASSASGNTGELF
TRBJ2-5,TRBV5-1,12,ASSLGDYQETQY
TRBJ2-3,TRBV5-4,11,ASSLGATDTQY
TRBJ1-5,TRBV6-1,11,ASVETGPQPQH
TRBJ1-2,TRBV20-1,9,SLGQQFGYT
TRBJ1-2,TRBV28,18,ASSFPHVTGSPSARYGYT
TRBJ2-7,TRBV2,13,ASRGLAGGTHEQY
TRBJ2-7,TRBV7-2,13,ASSLRDREEYEQY
TRBJ2-1,TRBV27,11,ASRTGANNEQF
TRBJ1-1,TRBV5-1,13,ASSPGGDRGTEAF
TRBJ1-1,TRBV15,12,ATSRSPTNTEAF
TRBJ2-5,TRBV2,9,ASRQTQREY
TRBJ2-3,TRBV7-9,12,ASSTTISTDTQY
TRBJ2-1,TRBV9,17,ASSATSELAGETYNEQF
TRBJ2-1,TRBV6-7,12,ASSYGTGYNEQF
TRBJ1-3,TRBV7-9,14,ASSLQGVIPGNTIY
TRBJ2-6,TRBV9,14,ASSVGSARGANVLT
TRBJ2-7,TRBV6-1,13,ASSATSGSSYEQY
TRBJ2-3,TRBV18,14,ASSPRGVDAGGSQY
TRBJ1-1,TRBV5-6,12,ASRPPGKGTEAF
TRBJ2-1,TRBV5-6,15,ASSLDLGGSRYNEQF
TRBJ1-1,TRBV6-5,11,ASVDGVHTEAF
TRBJ1-2,TRBV18,13,ASSPGSAANYGYT
TRBJ2-7,TRBV5-4,13,ASSNLKGKTYEQY
TRBJ2-1,TRBV5-4,15,ASSADRGRRVYNEQF
TRBJ1-4,TRBV5-8,12,ASSLGQVNEKLF
TRBJ1-1,TRBV5-1,13,ASSGQAAYNTEAF
TRBJ1-1,TRBV15,13,ATSREVTLNTEAF
TRBJ1-1,TRBV6-1,11,ASSPNRGTEAF
TRBJ2-3,TRBV6-5,13,ASSYSGSGTDTQY
TRBJ1-1,TRBV14,11,ASSQQGNTEAF
TRBJ2-2,TRBV19,13,ASTSVGGSTGELF
TRBJ2-1,TRBV5-1,18,ASSVPRASDSSGGYNEQF
TRBJ1-2,TRBV6-5,12,ASSQGPGSQGYT
TRBJ2-2,TRBV5-6,14,ASSLEAGGSTGELF